This T cell receptor beta chain is drawn from a study of cytomegalovirus exposure and HLA in healthy donors. Study-wide results and caveats: Roughly uniform sequencing depth across donors was assumed, possibly incorrectly.

This clone was observed once. Its specificity is unknown. Looked up from germline, CDR1 is SQVTM and CDR2 is ANQGSEA. The trim removed 5 bases at V and 3 bases at J, leaving 16 bases unmatched. This CDR3 is built from 17 residues. Amplification used 60 Vbeta primers and 13 Jbeta primers. The method was immunoSEQ multiplex PCR; TCRdb's version includes in-frame clones alone and lacks a portion of them. The sample has more than 200,000 clones, 83% seen once. The source of this sequence is a girl aged 5-17 years in good health and CMV-seronegative. The V call is TRBV29-1, the J call TRBJ2-7; 10 bases agree with TRBD2. Sequencing was carried out using PBMCs. CDR3 bases: TGCAGCGTTACCGGACTAGCGGCCCCTGGAAGGGGCTACGAGCAGTACTTC. Translation: CSVTGLAAPGRGYEQYF.